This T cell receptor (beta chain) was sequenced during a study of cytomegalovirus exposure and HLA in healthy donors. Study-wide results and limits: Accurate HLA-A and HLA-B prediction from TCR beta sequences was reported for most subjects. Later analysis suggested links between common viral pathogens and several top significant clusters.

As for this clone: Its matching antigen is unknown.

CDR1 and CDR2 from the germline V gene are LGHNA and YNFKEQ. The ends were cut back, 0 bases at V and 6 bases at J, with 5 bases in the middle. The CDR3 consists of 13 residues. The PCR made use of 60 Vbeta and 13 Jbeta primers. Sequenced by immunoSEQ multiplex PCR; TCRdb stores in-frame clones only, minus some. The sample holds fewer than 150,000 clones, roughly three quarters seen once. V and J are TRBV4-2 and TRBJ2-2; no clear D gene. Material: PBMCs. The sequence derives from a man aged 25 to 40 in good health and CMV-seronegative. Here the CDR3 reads CASSQDNSGELFF. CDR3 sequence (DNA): TGTGCCAGCAGCCAAGATAATTCCGGGGAGCTGTTTTTT.